This T cell receptor beta chain originates from a study of radiotherapy plus CTLA-4 blockade in lung cancer. General study points: Together with interferon-beta, which increased in serum after radiation, early dynamic changes in blood T cell clones were reportedly the best predictors of response.

Some clones are missing from TCRdb's copy, which holds only in-frame ones; the method was immunoSEQ multiplex PCR. Among 100,000 or so clones listed, roughly four fifths were seen once. To note about this clone: Antigen unknown.

Sequencing used peripheral blood, obtained from a patient treated with radiotherapy plus ipilimumab. The receptor's source is a human donor with non-small cell lung cancer that progressed on radiotherapy plus ipilimumab.

CDR3 protein: CASSPYPGYEQYF. CDR3 coding DNA: TGTGCCAGCAGCCCTTACCCTGGCTACGAGCAGTACTTC. This chain uses TRBV9 with TRBJ2-5; D not resolved. The last part of the DNA fits TRBJ2-7 better; the J call may be wrong. CDR3 size: 13 residues. Germline V gives CDR1 SGDLS, CDR2 YYNGEE.